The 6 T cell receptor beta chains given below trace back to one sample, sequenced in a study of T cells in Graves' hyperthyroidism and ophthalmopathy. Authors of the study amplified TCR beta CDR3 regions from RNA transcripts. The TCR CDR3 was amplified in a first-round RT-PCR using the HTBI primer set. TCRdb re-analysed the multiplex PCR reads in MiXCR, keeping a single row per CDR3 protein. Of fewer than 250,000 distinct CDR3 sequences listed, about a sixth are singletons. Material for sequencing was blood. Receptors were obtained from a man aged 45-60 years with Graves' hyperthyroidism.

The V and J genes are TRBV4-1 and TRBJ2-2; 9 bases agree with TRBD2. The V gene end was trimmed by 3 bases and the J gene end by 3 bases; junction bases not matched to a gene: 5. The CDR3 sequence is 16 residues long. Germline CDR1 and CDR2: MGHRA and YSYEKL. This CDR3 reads CASSHELAGYTGELFF. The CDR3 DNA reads TGCGCCAGCAGCCATGAGCTAGCGGGATACACCGGGGAGCTGTTTTTT.

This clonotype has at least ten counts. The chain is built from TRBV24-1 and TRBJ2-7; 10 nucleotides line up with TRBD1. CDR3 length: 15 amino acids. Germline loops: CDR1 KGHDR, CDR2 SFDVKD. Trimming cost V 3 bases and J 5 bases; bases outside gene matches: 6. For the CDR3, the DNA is TGTGCCACCAGTGATCCGGGACAGGGGAAGAACGAGCAGTACTTC. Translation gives CATSDPGQGKNEQYF.

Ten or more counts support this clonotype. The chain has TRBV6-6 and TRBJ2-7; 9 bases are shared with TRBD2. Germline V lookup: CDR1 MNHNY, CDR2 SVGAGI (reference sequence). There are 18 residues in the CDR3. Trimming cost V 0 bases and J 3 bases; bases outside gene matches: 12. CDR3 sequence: CASSYSSIAGAPSYEQYF. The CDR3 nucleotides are TGTGCCAGCAGTTACTCGAGTATAGCGGGAGCCCCAAGCTACGAGCAGTACTTC.

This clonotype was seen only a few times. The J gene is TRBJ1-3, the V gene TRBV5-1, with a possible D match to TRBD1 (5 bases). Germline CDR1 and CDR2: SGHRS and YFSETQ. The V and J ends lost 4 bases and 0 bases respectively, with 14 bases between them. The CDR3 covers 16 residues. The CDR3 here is CASSRRDSSSGNTIYF. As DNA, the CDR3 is TGCGCCAGCAGCAGGAGAGACAGCAGCTCTGGAAACACCATATATTTT. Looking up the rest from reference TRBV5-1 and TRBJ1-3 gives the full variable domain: KAGVTQTPRYLIKTRGQQVTLSCSPISGHRSVSWYQQTPGQGLQFLFEYFSETQRNKGNFPGRFSGRQFSNSRSEMNVSTLELGDSALYLCASSRRDSSSGNTIYFGEGSWLTVV.

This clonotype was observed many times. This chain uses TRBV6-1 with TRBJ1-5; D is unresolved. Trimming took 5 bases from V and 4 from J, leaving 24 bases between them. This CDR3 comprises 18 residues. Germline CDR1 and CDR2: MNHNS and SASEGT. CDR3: CASSPGWRAQSLNQPQHF. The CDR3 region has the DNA TGTGCCAGCAGTCCTGGGTGGAGGGCCCAAAGCCTTAATCAGCCCCAGCATTTT.

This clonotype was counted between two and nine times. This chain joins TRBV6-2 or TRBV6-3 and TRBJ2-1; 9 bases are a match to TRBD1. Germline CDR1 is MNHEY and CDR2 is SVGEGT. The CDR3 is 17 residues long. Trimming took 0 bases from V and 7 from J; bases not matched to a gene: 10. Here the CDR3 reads CASSYSSGTGNINEQFF. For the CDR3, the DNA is TGTGCCAGCAGTTACTCGAGTGGGACAGGGAATATTAATGAGCAGTTCTTC.